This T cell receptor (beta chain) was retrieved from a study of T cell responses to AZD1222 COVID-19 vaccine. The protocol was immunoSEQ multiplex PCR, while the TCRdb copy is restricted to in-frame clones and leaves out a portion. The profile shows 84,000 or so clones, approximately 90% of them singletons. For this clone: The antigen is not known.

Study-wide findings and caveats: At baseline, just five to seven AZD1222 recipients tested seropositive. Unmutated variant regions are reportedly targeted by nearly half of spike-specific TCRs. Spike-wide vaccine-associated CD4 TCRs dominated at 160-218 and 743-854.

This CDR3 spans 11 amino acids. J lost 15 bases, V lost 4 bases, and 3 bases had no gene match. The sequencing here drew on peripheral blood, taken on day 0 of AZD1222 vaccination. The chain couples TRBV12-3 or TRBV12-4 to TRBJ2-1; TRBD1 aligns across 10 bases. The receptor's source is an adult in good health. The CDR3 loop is CASSWTGGLFF. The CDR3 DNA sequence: TGTGCCAGCAGTTGGACAGGGGGATTGTTCTTC.